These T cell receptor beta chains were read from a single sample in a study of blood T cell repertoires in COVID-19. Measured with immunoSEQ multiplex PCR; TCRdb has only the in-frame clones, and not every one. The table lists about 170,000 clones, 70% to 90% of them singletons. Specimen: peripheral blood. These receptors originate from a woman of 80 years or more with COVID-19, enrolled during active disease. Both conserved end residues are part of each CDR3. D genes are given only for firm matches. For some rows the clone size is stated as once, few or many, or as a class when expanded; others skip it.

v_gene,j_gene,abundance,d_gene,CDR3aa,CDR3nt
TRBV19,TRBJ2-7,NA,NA,CASSYTGVSYEQYF,TGTGCCAGTTCATATACGGGGGTTTCCTACGAGCAGTACTTC
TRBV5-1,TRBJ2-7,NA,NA,CASNQNWAPPYEQYF,TGCGCCAGCAACCAAAATTGGGCCCCCCCGTACGAGCAGTACTTC
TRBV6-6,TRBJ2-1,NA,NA,CASTGERQLNNEQFF,TGTGCCAGCACAGGGGAACGGCAGTTGAACAATGAGCAGTTCTTC
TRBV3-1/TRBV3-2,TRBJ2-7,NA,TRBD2,CASSPTGLAGALEQYF,TGTGCCAGCAGCCCCACCGGACTAGCGGGAGCCCTCGAGCAGTACTTC
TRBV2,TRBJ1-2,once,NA,CASSESTNYGYTF,TGTGCCAGCAGTGAATCAACTAACTATGGCTACACCTTC
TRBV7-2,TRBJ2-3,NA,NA,CASSPPVDTTDTQYF,TGTGCCAGCAGCCCCCCAGTGGACACTACAGATACGCAGTATTTT
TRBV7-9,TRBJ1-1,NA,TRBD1,CASSPGTDNTEAFF,TGTGCCAGCAGCCCAGGGACAGACAACACTGAAGCTTTCTTT
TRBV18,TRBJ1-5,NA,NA,CASSEREGWGNQPQHF,TGTGCCAGCTCCGAGAGGGAGGGTTGGGGCAATCAGCCCCAGCATTTT
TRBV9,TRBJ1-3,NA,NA,CASSVDPVAESSGNTIYF,TGTGCCAGCAGCGTAGACCCGGTGGCGGAGAGCTCTGGAAACACCATATATTTT
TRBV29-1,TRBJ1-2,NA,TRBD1,CSVPIQTGDYGYTF,TGCAGCGTTCCAATCCAGACAGGGGACTATGGCTACACCTTC
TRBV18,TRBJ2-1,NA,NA,CASSPYSSSYNEQFF,TGTGCCAGCTCTCCTTATTCCAGCTCCTACAATGAGCAGTTCTTC
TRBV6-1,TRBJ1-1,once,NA,CASSDDRAGVAEAFF,TGTGCCAGCAGTGACGATCGAGCGGGGGTCGCTGAAGCTTTCTTT
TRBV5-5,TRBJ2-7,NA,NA,CASSLTAGGSYEQYF,TGTGCCAGCAGCTTGACGGCGGGCGGCTCCTACGAGCAGTACTTC
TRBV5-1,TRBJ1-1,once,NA,CASSLAYKNTEAFF,TGCGCCAGCAGCTTGGCCTATAAAAACACTGAAGCTTTCTTT
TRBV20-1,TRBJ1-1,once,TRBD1,CSAWDSPEAFF,TGCAGTGCTTGGGACAGTCCGGAAGCTTTCTTT
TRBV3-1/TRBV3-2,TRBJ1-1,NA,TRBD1,CASSPGGMVMNTEAFF,TGTGCCAGCAGCCCAGGGGGAATGGTGATGAACACTGAAGCTTTCTTT
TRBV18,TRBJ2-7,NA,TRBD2,CASSPYQPRTSGKYEQYF,TGTGCCAGCTCACCCTACCAACCTCGGACTAGCGGGAAGTACGAGCAGTACTTC
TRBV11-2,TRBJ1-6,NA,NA,CASSRVERNSPLHF,TGTGCCAGCAGCCGGGTGGAGAGAAATTCACCCCTCCACTTT
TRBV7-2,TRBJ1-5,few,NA,CASSFSGGNQPQHF,TGTGCCAGCAGCTTTTCAGGGGGCAATCAGCCCCAGCATTTT
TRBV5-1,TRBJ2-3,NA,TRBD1,CASSSGQSTDTQYF,TGCGCCAGCAGCTCGGGACAGTCCACAGATACGCAGTATTTT
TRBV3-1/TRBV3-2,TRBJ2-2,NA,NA,CASSQSAVGELFF,TGTGCCAGCAGCCAGAGCGCCGTCGGGGAGCTGTTTTTT
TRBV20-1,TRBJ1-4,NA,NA,CSARGGEKLFF,TGCAGTGCTAGGGGAGGGGAAAAACTGTTTTTT
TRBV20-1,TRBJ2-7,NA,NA,CSATWGDEQYF,TGCAGTGCAACATGGGGGGACGAGCAGTACTTC
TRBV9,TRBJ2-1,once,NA,CASSVASGYNEQFF,TGTGCCAGCAGCGTAGCTTCCGGCTACAATGAGCAGTTCTTC
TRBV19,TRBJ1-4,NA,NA,CASSLTGFNEKLFF,TGTGCCAGTAGTCTGACAGGTTTTAATGAAAAACTGTTTTTT
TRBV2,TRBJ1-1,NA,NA,CASSRLGGVTEAFF,TGTGCCAGCAGCCGCTTGGGAGGGGTTACTGAAGCTTTCTTT
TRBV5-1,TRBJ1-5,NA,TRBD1,CASSFGTGAGQPQHF,TGCGCCAGCAGCTTTGGGACAGGGGCGGGTCAGCCCCAGCATTTT
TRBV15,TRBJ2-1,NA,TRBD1,CATSRGGQVNYNEQFF,TGTGCCACCAGCAGAGGGGGACAGGTCAACTACAATGAGCAGTTCTTC
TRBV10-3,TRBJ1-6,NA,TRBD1,CAIRDPGQANSPLHF,TGTGCCATCAGAGATCCGGGACAGGCCAATTCACCCCTCCACTTT
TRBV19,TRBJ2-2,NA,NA,CASQGSNTGELFF,TGTGCCAGTCAGGGGAGCAACACCGGGGAGCTGTTTTTT
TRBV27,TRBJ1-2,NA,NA,CASSRSGKNYGYTF,TGTGCCAGCAGTCGAAGCGGAAAGAACTATGGCTACACCTTC
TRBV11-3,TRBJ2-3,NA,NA,CASSASTSTDTQYF,TGTGCCAGCAGCGCAAGTACTAGCACAGATACGCAGTATTTT
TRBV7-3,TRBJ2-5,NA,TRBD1,CASSFDRGETQYF,TGTGCCAGCAGCTTCGACAGGGGAGAGACCCAGTACTTC
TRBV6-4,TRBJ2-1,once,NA,CAIASPGCYNEQFF,TGTGCCATCGCGTCCCCAGGTTGCTACAATGAGCAGTTCTTC
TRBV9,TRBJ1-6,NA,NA,CASSVASGRLNSPLHF,TGTGCCAGCAGCGTAGCTTCCGGGCGACTAAATTCACCCCTCCACTTT
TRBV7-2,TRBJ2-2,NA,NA,CASSLAPVHGELFF,TGTGCCAGCAGCTTAGCGCCGGTTCACGGGGAGCTGTTTTTT
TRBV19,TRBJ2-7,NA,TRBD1,CASRMTGAYEQYF,TGTGCCAGTAGGATGACAGGGGCTTACGAGCAGTACTTC
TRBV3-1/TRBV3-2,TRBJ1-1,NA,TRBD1,CASSQSTGGTEAFF,TGTGCCAGCAGCCAGTCTACAGGGGGCACTGAAGCTTTCTTT
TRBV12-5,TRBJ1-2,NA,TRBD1,CASGLKQGSPGPALCGYTF,TGTGCTAGTGGTTTGAAACAGGGGAGCCCAGGACCCGCTTTGTGTGGCTACACCTTC
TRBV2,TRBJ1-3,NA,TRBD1,CASSPTGVTGNTIYF,TGTGCCAGCAGCCCAACAGGGGTCACTGGAAACACCATATATTTT
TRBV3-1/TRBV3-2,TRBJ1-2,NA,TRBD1,CASSHNGGQGGYGYTF,TGTGCCAGCAGCCATAATGGGGGACAGGGCGGGTATGGCTACACCTTC
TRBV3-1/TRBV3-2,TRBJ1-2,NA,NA,CASSPPKATEDYGYTF,TGTGCCAGCAGCCCTCCGAAGGCGACGGAGGACTATGGCTACACCTTC
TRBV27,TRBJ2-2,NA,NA,CASSLMGQSNTGELFF,TGTGCCAGCAGTTTAATGGGGCAATCGAACACCGGGGAGCTGTTTTTT
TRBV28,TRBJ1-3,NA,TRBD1,CASNRQGSGNTIYF,TGTGCCAGCAACAGACAGGGATCTGGAAACACCATATATTTT
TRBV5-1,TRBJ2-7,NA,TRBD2,CASTLAGEYEQYF,TGCGCCAGCACGCTAGCGGGAGAATACGAGCAGTACTTC
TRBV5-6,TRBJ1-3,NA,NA,CASSSKKQGSGNTIYF,TGTGCCAGCAGCTCGAAAAAACAGGGAAGTGGAAACACCATATATTTT
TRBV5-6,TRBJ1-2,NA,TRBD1,CASSLDGTAQGGYTF,TGTGCCAGCAGCTTGGATGGGACAGCCCAAGGTGGCTACACCTTC
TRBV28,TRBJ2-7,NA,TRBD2,CASFPRGGSQRVYEQYF,TGTGCCAGCTTTCCGCGGGGCGGGAGCCAGAGGGTCTACGAGCAGTACTTC
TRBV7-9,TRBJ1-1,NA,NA,CASSLGTANTEAFF,TGTGCCAGCAGCTTAGGGACAGCCAACACTGAAGCTTTCTTT
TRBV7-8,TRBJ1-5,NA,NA,CASSSRTARSNQPQHF,TGTGCCAGCAGCTCAAGGACAGCCCGGAGCAATCAGCCCCAGCATTTT
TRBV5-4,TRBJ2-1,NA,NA,CASSRDSLFQFF,TGTGCCAGCAGCCGTGACAGTCTGTTCCAGTTCTTC
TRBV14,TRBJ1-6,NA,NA,CASSQGQGSGSPLHF,TGTGCCAGCAGCCAAGGTCAGGGGTCAGGTTCACCCCTCCACTTT
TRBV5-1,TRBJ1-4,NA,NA,CASSPGGAATNEKLFF,TGCGCCAGCAGCCCCGGGGGGGCGGCAACTAATGAAAAACTGTTTTTT
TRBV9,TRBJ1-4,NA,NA,CASGRDNGNEKLFF,TGTGCCAGCGGCCGGGACAATGGAAATGAAAAACTGTTTTTT
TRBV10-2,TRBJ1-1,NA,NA,CASRGPERMNTEAFF,TGCGCCAGCAGGGGTCCGGAGCGGATGAACACTGAAGCTTTCTTT